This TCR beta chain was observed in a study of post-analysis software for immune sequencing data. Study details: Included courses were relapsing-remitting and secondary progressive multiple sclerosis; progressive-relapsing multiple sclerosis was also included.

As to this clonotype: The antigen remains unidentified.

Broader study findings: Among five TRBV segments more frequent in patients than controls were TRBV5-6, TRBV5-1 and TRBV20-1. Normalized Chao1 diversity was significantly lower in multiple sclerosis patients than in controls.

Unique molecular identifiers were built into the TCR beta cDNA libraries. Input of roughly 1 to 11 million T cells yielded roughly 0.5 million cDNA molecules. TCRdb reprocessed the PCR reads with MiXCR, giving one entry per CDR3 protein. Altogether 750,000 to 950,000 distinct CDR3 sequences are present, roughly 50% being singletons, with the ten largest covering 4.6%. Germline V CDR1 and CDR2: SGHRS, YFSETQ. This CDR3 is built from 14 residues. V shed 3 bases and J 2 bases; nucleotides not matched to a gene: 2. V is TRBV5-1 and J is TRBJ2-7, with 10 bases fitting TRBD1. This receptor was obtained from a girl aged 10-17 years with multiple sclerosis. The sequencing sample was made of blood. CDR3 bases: TGCGCCAGCAGCTACGGACAGGGGGCCTACGAGCAGTACTTC. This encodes CASSYGQGAYEQYF. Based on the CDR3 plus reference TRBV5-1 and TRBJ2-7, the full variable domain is KAGVTQTPRYLIKTRGQQVTLSCSPISGHRSVSWYQQTPGQGLQFLFEYFSETQRNKGNFPGRFSGRQFSNSRSEMNVSTLELGDSALYLCASSYGQGAYEQYFGPGTRLTVT.